What follows is one T cell receptor beta chain and its context. The antigen remains unidentified. TCR beta libraries were prepared from cDNA with unique molecular identifiers. Each batch of roughly 1 to 11 million T cells produced roughly 0.5 million cDNA molecules. TCRdb independently ran MiXCR on the PCR reads; one entry per CDR3 protein. This sample has 740,000 or so distinct CDR3 sequences; roughly 50% occur once, and the top ten carry under 6%. V lost 6 bases and J lost 0, with 15 bases in between. This CDR3 region has 15 residues. Germline V CDR1 and CDR2: SNHLY, FYNNEI. The data originate from a study of post-analysis software for immune sequencing data. Study-wide points: Patients carried roughly 5 TRBV segments more frequently than controls did, and TRBV5-6, TRBV5-1 and TRBV20-1 were among them.

The TCR comes from a girl aged 10-17 years with multiple sclerosis. This chain joins TRBV2 and TRBJ2-7, with D tentatively TRBD2 (7 bases). Specimen: blood. CDR3 coding DNA: TGTGCCAGCAGCTGGGGTGGGGGGGCCTCCTACGAGCAGTACTTC. Translation gives CASSWGGGASYEQYF.